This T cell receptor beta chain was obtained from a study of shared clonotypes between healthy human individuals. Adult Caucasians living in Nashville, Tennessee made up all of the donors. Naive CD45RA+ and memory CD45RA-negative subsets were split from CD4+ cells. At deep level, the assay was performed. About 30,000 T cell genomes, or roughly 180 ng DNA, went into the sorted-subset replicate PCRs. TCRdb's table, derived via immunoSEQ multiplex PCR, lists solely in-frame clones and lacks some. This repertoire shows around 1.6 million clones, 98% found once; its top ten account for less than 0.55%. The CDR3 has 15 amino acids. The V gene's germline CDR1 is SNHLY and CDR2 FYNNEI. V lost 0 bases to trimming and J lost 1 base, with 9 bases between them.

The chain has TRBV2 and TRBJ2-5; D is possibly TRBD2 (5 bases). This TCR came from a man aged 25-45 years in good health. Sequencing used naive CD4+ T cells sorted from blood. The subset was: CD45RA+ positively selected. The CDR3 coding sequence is TGTGCCAGCAGTGAAGCGGGAGTCCCCCAAGAGACCCAGTACTTC. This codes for CASSEAGVPQETQYF.